Described below is a single T cell receptor (beta chain) sequence and its context. Its cognate antigen is unknown. The data are from a study of a mutant IDH1 vaccine in newly diagnosed glioma. Background on the study: There were about 62% males and approximately 38% females among treated patients, whose mean age was about 40 years. Study findings and constraints: Pseudoprogression seemed unlinked to shifts in top peripheral T cell clonotypes.

Described time point: week 5, during vaccination. Topical imiquimod was applied with each vaccine dose, which held 300 ug of mutant IDH1 20-mer peptide. New IDH1-mutant, ATRX-lost WHO grade 3 or 4 astrocytomas occurred in donors. Measured with immunoSEQ multiplex PCR; TCRdb has only the in-frame clones, and not every one. The sample gives tens of thousands of clones, 80% to 90% of which show up once; 1.5% to 2% is in the top ten. V was cut by 4 bases and J by 5 bases, with 17 bases left in between. This CDR3 comprises 15 residues. Per the germline V gene, CDR1 is MGHRA and CDR2 is YSYEKL. This chain connects TRBV4-1 to TRBJ2-5; D may be TRBD1 (7 bases). The clonotype was recovered from a man aged 35 to 55 with glioma. The sequenced sample was PBMCs, obtained from a glioma patient whose treatment included an IDH1 peptide vaccine. The DNA of the CDR3 is TGCGCCAGCAGCCGAACCAGGGGGGTAGGGGAGACCCAGTACTTC. The encoded protein is CASSRTRGVGETQYF.